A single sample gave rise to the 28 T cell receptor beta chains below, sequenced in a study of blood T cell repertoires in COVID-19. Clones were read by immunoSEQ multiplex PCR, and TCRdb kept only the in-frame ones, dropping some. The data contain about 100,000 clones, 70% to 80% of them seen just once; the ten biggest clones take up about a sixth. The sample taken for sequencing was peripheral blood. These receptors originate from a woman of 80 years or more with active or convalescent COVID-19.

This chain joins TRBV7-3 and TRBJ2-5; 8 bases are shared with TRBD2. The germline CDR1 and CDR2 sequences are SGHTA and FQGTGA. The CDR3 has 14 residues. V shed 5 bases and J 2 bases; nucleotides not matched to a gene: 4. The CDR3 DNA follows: TGTGCCAGCAGCCCGATAGCGGGACAAGAGACCCAGTACTTC. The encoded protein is CASSPIAGQETQYF.

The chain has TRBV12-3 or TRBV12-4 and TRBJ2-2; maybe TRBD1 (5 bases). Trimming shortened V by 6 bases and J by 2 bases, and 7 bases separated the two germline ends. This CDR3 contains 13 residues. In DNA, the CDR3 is TGTGCCAGCAGCGACAGAAACACCGGGGAGCTGTTTTTT. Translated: CASSDRNTGELFF.

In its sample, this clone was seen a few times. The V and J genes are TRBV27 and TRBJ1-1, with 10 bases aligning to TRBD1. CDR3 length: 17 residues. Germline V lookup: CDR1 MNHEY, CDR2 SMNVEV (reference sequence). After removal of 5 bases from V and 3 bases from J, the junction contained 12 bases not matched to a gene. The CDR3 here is CASSPWGRTGGYTEAFF. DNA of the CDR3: TGTGCCAGCAGTCCATGGGGACGGACAGGGGGTTACACTGAAGCTTTCTTT.

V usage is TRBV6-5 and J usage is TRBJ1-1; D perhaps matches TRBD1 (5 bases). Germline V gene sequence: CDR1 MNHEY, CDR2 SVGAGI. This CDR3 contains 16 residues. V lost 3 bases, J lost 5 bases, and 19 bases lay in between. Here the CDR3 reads CASSYWRGVLRTEAFF. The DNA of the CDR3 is TGTGCCAGCAGTTATTGGCGGGGGGTTTTGCGGACTGAAGCTTTCTTT.

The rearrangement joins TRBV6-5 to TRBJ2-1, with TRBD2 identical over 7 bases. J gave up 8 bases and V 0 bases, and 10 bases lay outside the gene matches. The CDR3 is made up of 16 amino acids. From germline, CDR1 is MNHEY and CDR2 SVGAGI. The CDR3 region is CASSYSLADLRDEQFF. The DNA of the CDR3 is TGTGCCAGCAGTTACTCCCTAGCGGACCTTCGGGATGAGCAGTTCTTC.

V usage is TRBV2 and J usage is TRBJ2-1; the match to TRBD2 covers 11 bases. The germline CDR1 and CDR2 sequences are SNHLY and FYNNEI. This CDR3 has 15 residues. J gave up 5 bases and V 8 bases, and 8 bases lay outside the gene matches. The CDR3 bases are TGTGCCAGCCTACCACCTAGCGGGGGGAACAATGAGCAGTTCTTC. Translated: CASLPPSGGNNEQFF. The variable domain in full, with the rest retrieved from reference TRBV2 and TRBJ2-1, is EPEVTQTPSHQVTQMGQEVILRCVPISNHLYFYWYRQILGQKVEFLVSFYNNEISEKSEIFDDQFSVERPDGSNFTLKIRSTKLEDSAMYFCASLPPSGGNNEQFFGPGTRLTVL.

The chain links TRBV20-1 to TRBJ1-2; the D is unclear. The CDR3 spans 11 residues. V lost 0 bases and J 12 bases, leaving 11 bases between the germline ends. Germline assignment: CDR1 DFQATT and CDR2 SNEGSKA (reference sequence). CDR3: CSARDPPRDTF. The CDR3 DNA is TGCAGTGCTAGAGATCCCCCCCGGGACACCTTC.

CDR3 nucleotide sequence: TGTGCCAGCAGCCAAGAGAGCGGGAGCGGGACAGATACGCAGTATTTT. It encodes CASSQESGSGTDTQYF. V and J are TRBV14 and TRBJ2-3, with 8 bases that match TRBD2. Germline loops: CDR1 SGHDN, CDR2 FVKESK. The ends lost 0 bases at V and 3 bases at J; junction bases unmatched: 5. The CDR3 has 16 residues.

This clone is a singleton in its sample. The CDR3 spells CASSGSSFMNTEAFF. In DNA form, the CDR3 reads TGTGCCAGCAGCGGGAGCAGCTTCATGAACACTGAAGCTTTCTTT. The rearrangement links TRBV7-9 to TRBJ1-1; D unclear. This CDR3 spans 15 amino acids. Between the trimmed V and J ends, which lost 5 bases and 0 bases, there was a span of 13 bases. Germline V gene sequence: CDR1 SEHNR, CDR2 FQNEAQ (reference sequence).

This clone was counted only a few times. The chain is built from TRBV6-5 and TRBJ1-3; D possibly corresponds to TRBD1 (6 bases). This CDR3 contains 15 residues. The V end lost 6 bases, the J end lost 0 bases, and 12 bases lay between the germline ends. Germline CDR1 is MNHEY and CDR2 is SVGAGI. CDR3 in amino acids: CASRPDRFSGNTIYF. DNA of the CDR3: TGTGCCAGCAGACCCGACAGGTTCTCTGGAAACACCATATATTTT.

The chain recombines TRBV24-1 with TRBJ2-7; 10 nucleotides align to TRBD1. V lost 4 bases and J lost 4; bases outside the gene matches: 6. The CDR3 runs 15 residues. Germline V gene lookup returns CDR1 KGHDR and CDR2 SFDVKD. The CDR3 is CATSDNGQGGYEQYF. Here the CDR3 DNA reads TGTGCCACCAGTGACAACGGACAGGGGGGATACGAGCAGTACTTC.

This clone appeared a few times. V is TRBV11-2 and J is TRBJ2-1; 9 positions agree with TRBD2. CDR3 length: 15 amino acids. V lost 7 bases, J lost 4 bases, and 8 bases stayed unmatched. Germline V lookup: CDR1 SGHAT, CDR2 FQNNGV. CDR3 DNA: TGTGCCAGCAACCCAGCGGGAGGAGCATACAATGAGCAGTTCTTC. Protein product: CASNPAGGAYNEQFF.

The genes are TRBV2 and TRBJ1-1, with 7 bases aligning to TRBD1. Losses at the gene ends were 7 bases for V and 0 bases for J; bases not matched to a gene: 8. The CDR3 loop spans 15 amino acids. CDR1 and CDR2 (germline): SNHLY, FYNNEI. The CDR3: CASTRDSGLNTEAFF. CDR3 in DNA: TGTGCCAGCACCCGGGACAGCGGCTTGAACACTGAAGCTTTCTTT.

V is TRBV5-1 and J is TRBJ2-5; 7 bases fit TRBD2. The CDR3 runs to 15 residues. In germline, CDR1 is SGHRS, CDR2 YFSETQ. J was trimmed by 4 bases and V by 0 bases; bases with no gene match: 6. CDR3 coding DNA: TGCGCCAGCAGCTTGGAAGGGACTATAAGAGAGACCCAGTACTTC. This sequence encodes CASSLEGTIRETQYF.

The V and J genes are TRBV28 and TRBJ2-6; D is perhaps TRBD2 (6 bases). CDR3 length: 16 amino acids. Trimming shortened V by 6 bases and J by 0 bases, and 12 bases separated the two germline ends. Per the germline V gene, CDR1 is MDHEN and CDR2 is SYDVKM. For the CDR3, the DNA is TGTGCCAGCAGGCCGGGACTCAGCTCTGGGGCCAACGTCCTGACTTTC. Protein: CASRPGLSSGANVLTF.

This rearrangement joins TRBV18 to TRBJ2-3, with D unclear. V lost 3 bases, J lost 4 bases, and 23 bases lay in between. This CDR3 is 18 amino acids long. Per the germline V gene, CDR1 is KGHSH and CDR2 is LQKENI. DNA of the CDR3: TGTGCCAGCTCACCCGGCGCCCCCGACTTATCCATGTCAGATACGCAGTATTTT. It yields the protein CASSPGAPDLSMSDTQYF.

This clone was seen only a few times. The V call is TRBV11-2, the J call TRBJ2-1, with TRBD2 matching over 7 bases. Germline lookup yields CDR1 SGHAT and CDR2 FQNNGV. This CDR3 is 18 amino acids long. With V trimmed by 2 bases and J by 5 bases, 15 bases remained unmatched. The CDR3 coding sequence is TGTGCCAGCAGCTTAACCTCCGGGACTAACATCCTACACAATGAGCAGTTCTTC. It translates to CASSLTSGTNILHNEQFF.

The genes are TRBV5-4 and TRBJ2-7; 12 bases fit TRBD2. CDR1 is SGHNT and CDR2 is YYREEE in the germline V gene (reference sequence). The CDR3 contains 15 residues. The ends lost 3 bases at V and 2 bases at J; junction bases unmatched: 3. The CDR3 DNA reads TGTGCCAGCAGCTCCGGACTAGCGGGAACCTACGAGCAGTACTTC. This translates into CASSSGLAGTYEQYF. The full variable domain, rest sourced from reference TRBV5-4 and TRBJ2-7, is ETGVTQSPTHLIKTRGQQVTLRCSSQSGHNTVSWYQQALGQGPQFIFQYYREEENGRGNFPPRFSGLQFPNYSSELNVNALELDDSALYLCASSSGLAGTYEQYFGPGTRLTVT.

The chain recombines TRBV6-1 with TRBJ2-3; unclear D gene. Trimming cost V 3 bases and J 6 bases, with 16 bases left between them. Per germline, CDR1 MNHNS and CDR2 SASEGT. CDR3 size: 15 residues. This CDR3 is CASSEFGATLDTQYF. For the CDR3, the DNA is TGTGCCAGCAGTGAGTTCGGAGCTACGCTGGATACGCAGTATTTT.

Here the CDR3 reads CASSPGQLEQYF. The CDR3, as DNA: TGTGCCAGCAGCCCGGGACAGCTCGAGCAGTACTTC. The chain uses TRBV7-8 and TRBJ2-7, with 7 bases lining up with TRBD1. CDR1 is SGHVS and CDR2 is FQNEAQ in the germline V gene. The length of the CDR3 is 12 residues. V trimming: 5 bases; J trimming: 6 bases; junction bases outside the gene matches: 4.

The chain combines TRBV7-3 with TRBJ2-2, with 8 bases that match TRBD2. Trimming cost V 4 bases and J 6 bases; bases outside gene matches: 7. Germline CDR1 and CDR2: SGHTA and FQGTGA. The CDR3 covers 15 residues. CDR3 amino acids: CASSSLAGPAGELFF. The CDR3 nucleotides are TGTGCCAGCAGCTCATTAGCGGGACCGGCCGGGGAGCTGTTTTTT.

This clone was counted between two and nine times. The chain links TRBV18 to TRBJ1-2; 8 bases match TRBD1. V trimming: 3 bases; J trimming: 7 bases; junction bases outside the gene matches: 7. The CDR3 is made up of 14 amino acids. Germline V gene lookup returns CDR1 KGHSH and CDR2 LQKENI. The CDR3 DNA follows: TGTGCCAGCTCACCCCCAGGGGGCAACGCTGGCTACACCTTC. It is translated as CASSPPGGNAGYTF.

This CDR3 reads CSVGAAGTYEQYF. In DNA form, the CDR3 reads TGCAGCGTTGGGGCAGCCGGAACCTACGAGCAGTACTTC. The chain joins TRBV29-1 to TRBJ2-7; no definite D call. Looked up from germline, CDR1 is SQVTM and CDR2 is ANQGSEA. This CDR3 has 13 residues. The V and J ends lost 4 bases and 2 bases respectively, with 12 bases between them.

DNA for the CDR3: TGCGCCAGCAGTGCGGGAGCTTACGACAATGAGCAGTTCTTC. It yields the protein CASSAGAYDNEQFF. The chain recombines TRBV5-1 with TRBJ2-1; TRBD2 matches at 7 bases. This CDR3 contains 14 residues. After removal of 5 bases from V and 5 bases from J, the junction contained 7 bases not matched to a gene. The germline V gene encodes CDR1 SGHRS and CDR2 YFSETQ.

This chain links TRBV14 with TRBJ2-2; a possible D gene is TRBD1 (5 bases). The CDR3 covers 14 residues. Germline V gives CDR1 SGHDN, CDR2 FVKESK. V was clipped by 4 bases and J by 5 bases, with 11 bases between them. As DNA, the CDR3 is TGTGCCAGCAGCCTCAGGGTTGGAACCGGGGAGCTGTTTTTT. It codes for CASSLRVGTGELFF.

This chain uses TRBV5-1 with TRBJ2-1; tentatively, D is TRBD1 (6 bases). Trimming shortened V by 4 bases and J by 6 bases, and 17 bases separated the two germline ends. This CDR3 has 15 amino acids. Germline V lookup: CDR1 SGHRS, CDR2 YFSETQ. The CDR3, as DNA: TGCGCCAGCAGCCAGGGGTTTGGGCCCCTCAATGAGCAGTTCTTC. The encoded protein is CASSQGFGPLNEQFF. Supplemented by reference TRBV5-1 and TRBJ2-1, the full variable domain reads KAGVTQTPRYLIKTRGQQVTLSCSPISGHRSVSWYQQTPGQGLQFLFEYFSETQRNKGNFPGRFSGRQFSNSRSEMNVSTLELGDSALYLCASSQGFGPLNEQFFGPGTRLTVL.

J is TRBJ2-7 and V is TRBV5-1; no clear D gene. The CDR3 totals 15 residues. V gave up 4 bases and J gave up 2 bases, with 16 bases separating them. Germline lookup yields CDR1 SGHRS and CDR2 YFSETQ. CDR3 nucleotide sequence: TGCGCCAGCAGCGAAAGAGGCCACATCACCTACGAGCAGTACTTC. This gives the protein CASSERGHITYEQYF.

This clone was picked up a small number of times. DNA for the CDR3: TGTGCCAGCAGCTTGACGGGAGTGGAGACCCAGTACTTC. Translation: CASSLTGVETQYF. V and J are TRBV5-6 and TRBJ2-5; TRBD2 might be the D (6 bases). V was shortened by 1 base and J by 5 bases, with 9 bases between the two germline ends. The CDR3 sequence is 13 residues long. Germline-derived CDR1 and CDR2 are SGHDT and YYEEEE.